The following is a T cell receptor (beta chain) sequence with its context. The sample originates from a study of T cells after yellow fever vaccination. This CDR3 is 15 amino acids long. The V gene lost 0 bases and the J gene lost 2 bases, with 11 bases spanning the gap. CDR1 SGDLS and CDR2 YYNGEE come from the germline V gene. Researchers made TCR cDNA using 5'RACE template switching, and this step added a universal primer site and UMIs. From the 5' RACE reads, TCRdb called clonotypes with MiXCR, one entry per CDR3 protein. The profile shows some 290,000 distinct CDR3 sequences, about 10% of them singletons.

The source of this sequence is a man between 18 and 35 years old who received the YFV17D yellow fever vaccine. The sequencing here drew on CD4+ T cells sorted from PBMCs, taken 45 days after the yellow fever booster vaccination. V is TRBV9 and J is TRBJ1-1; D might be TRBD1 (6 bases). CDR3 in amino acids: CASSVESGGNTEAFF. In DNA form, the CDR3 reads TGTGCCAGCAGCGTAGAATCCGGGGGCAACACTGAAGCTTTCTTT.